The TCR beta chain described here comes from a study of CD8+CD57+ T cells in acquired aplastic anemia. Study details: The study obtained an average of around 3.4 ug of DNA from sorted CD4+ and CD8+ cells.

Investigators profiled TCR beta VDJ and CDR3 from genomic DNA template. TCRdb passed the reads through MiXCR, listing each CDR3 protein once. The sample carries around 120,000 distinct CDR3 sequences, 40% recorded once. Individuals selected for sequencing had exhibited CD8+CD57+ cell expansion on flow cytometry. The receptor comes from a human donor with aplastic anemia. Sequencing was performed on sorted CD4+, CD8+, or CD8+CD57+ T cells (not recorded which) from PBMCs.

The CDR3 reads CASSFGRGSPLHF. CDR3 sequence (DNA): TGTGCCAGCAGTTTCGGACGGGGGTCACCCCTCCACTTT. V is TRBV12-3 or TRBV12-4 and J is TRBJ1-6; a possible D gene is TRBD1 (5 bases). The ends were cut back, 3 bases at V and 10 bases at J, with 10 bases in the middle. The CDR3 consists of 13 residues.